This T cell receptor beta chain was captured by sequencing in a study of a mutant IDH1 vaccine in newly diagnosed glioma. Background on the study: The study gave patients eight vaccinations in weeks 1, 3, 5, 7, 11, 15, 19, 23. Vaccination began 4-6 weeks post radiotherapy alone, or with temozolomide cycles. Patients under treatment included approximately 62% males and approximately 38% females and had a mean age of roughly 43 years. Every participant had undergone radiotherapy, temozolomide, or both before, and most underwent both.

The CDR3 sequence is 14 residues long. Germline V gene lookup returns CDR1 SGHTA and CDR2 FQGNSA. V gave up 6 bases and J gave up 0 bases, with 12 bases separating them. Time point specified: week 5, during vaccination. A 20-mer mutant IDH1 peptide at 300 ug was injected subcutaneously with topical imiquimod. As for this clone: No antigen is known for it.

Some clones are missing from TCRdb's copy, which holds only in-frame ones; the method was immunoSEQ multiplex PCR. This table holds 50,000 to 60,000 clones, around 80% found once. The rearrangement links TRBV7-2 to TRBJ2-7; the D is unclear. The source material was PBMCs, sampled from a glioma patient whose treatment included an IDH1 peptide vaccine. This sequence was found in a man aged 45-60 years with glioma. CDR3 residues: CASSPRPSSYEQYF. The CDR3 region has the DNA TGTGCCAGCAGTCCCCGCCCGAGCTCCTACGAGCAGTACTTC.